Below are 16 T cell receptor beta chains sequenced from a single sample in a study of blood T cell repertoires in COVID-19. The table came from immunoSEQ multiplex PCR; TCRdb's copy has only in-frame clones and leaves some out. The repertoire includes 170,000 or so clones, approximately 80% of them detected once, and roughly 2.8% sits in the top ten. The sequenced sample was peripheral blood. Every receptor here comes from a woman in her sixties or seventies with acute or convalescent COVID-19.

The CDR3 spells CASRGVQGWTEAFF. CDR3 in DNA: TGTGCCAGCAGGGGGGTGCAGGGGTGGACTGAAGCTTTCTTT. The J gene is TRBJ1-1, the V gene TRBV6-5; TRBD1 might be the D (6 bases). CDR1 is MNHEY, CDR2 SVGAGI, per germline. The CDR3 is 14 amino acids. The V end lost 6 bases, the J end lost 5 bases, and 16 bases lay between the germline ends.

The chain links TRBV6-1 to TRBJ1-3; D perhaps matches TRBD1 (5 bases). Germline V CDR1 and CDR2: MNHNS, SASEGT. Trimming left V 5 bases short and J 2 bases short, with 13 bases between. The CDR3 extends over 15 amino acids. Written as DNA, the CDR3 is TGTGCCAGCAGTTCCAAGGGACTCACTGGAAACACCATATATTTT. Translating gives CASSSKGLTGNTIYF.

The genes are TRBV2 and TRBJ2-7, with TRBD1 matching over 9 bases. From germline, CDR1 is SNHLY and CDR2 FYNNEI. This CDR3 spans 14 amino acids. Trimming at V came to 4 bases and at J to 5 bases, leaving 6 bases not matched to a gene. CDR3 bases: TGTGCCAGCAGTGCCACAGGGGGCTACCACGAGCAGTACTTC. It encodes CASSATGGYHEQYF.

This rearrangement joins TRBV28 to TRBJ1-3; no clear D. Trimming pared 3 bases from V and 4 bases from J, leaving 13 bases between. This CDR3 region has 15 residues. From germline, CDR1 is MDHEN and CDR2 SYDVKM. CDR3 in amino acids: CASSFRPGAGNTIYF. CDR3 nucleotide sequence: TGTGCCAGCAGTTTCCGACCGGGAGCCGGAAACACCATATATTTT.

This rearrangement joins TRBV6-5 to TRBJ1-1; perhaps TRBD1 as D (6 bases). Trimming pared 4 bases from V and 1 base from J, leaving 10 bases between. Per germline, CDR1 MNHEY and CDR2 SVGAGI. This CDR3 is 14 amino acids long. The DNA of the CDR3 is TGTGCCAGCAGTTCCGGGACAAAGAACACTGAAGCTTTCTTT. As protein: CASSSGTKNTEAFF.

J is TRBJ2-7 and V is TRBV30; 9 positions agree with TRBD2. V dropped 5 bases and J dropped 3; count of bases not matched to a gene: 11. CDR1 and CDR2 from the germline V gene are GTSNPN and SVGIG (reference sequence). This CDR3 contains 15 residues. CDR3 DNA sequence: TGTGCCTGGGCCATCAGCGGGGGGAAGTTCTACGAGCAGTACTTC. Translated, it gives CAWAISGGKFYEQYF.

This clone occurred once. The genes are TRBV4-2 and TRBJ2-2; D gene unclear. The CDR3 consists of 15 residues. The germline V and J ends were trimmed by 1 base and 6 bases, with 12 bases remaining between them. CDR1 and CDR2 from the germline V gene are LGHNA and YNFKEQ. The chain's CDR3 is CASSQGIAVPGELFF. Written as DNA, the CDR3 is TGTGCCAGCAGCCAAGGGATAGCCGTTCCCGGGGAGCTGTTTTTT.

The CDR3 bases are TGTGCCAGCAGCTTAGACAGGGACAATGAGCAGTTCTTC. Translated, it gives CASSLDRDNEQFF. This chain uses TRBV7-3 with TRBJ2-1; TRBD1 agrees at 7 bases. Germline V gene lookup returns CDR1 SGHTA and CDR2 FQGTGA. The CDR3 length is 13 residues. Losses at the gene ends were 2 bases for V and 5 bases for J; bases not matched to a gene: 0. Based on the CDR3 plus reference TRBV7-3 and TRBJ2-1, the full variable domain is GAGVSQTPSNKVTEKGKYVELRCDPISGHTALYWYRQSLGQGPEFLIYFQGTGAADDSGLPNDRFFAVRPEGSVSTLKIQRTERGDSAVYLCASSLDRDNEQFFGPGTRLTVL.

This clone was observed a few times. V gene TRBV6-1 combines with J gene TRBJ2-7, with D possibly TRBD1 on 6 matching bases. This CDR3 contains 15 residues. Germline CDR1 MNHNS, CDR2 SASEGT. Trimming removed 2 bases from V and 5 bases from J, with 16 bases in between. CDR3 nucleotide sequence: TGTGCCAGCAGTGAACCAGGGGATAAATTGAACGAGCAGTACTTC. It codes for CASSEPGDKLNEQYF.

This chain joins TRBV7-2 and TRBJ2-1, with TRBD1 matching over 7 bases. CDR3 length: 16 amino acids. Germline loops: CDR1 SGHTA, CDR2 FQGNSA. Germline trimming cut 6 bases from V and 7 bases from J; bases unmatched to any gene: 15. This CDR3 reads CASRQTGSGITNEQFF. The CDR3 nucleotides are TGTGCCAGCAGACAGACAGGGTCTGGGATTACGAATGAGCAGTTCTTC. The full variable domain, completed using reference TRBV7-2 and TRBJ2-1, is GAGVSQSPSNKVTEKGKDVELRCDPISGHTALYWYRQSLGQGLEFLIYFQGNSAPDKSGLPSDRFSAERTGGSVSTLTIQRTQQEDSAVYLCASRQTGSGITNEQFFGPGTRLTVL.

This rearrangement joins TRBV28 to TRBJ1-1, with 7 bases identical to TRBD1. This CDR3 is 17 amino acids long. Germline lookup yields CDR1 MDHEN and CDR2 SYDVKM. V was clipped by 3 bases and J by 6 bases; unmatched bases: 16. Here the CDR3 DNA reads TGTGCCAGCAGTTTCTTATTCAGTGGGACAGCCATGGCTGAAGCTTTCTTT. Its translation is CASSFLFSGTAMAEAFF.

The CDR3 DNA follows: TGTGCCAGCAGCTTAGCCGGAGTAGATAATTCACCCCTCCACTTT. Translating it yields CASSLAGVDNSPLHF. V is TRBV7-9 and J is TRBJ1-6; D is ambiguous. The germline V gene encodes CDR1 SEHNR and CDR2 FQNEAQ (reference sequence). V was pared by 0 bases and J by 5 bases, with 8 bases between. CDR3 length: 15 amino acids.

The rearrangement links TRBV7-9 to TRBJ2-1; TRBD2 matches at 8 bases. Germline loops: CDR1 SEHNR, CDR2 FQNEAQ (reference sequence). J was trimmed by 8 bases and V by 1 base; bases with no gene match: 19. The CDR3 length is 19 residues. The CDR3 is CASSLDARLLGGGMDEQFF. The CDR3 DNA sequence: TGTGCCAGCAGCTTAGACGCCAGATTGTTGGGCGGGGGGATGGATGAGCAGTTCTTC.

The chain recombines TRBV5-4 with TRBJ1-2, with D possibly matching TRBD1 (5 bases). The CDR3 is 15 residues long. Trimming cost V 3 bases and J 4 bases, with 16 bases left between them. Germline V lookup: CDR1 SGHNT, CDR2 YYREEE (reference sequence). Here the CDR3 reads CASSSLGRDSYGYTF. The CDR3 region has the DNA TGTGCCAGCAGCTCCCTAGGCAGGGATAGCTATGGCTACACCTTC.

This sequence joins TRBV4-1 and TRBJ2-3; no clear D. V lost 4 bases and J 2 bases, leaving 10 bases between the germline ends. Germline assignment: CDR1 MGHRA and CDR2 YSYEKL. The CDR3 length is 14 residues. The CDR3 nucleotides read TGCGCCAGCAGCCCCGAGCGAGTCACAGATACGCAGTATTTT. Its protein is CASSPERVTDTQYF.

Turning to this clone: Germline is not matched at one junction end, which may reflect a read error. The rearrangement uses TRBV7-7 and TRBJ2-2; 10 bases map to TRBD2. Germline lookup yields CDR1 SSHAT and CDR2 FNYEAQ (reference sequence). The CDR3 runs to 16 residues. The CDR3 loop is CASSLVAGGNTGELFF. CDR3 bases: TGTGCTAGCAGCTTAGTAGCGGGGGGCAACACCGGGGAGCTGTTTTTT.